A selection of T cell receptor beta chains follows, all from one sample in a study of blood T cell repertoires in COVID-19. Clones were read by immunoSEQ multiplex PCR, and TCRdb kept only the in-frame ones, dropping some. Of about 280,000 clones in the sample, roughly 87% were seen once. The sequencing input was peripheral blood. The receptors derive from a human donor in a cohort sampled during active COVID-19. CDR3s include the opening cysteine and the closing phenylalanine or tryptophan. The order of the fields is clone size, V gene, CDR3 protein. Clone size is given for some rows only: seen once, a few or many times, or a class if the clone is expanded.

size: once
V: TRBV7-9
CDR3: CASSHTLTPGNEQFF

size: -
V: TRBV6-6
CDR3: CASSSTGVAYEQYF

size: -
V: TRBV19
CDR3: CASRPGQRNSPLHF

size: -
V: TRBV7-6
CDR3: CASSLNSGRTDTQYF

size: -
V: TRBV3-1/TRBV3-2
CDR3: CASSLSGRHPYEQYF

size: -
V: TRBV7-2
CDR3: CASSFPGARPQHF

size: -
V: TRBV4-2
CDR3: CASSQDSAGGGYEQYF

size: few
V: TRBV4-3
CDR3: CASSQDGGRLTGELFF

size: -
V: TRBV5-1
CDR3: CASSLAGNPVRAFF

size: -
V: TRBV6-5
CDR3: CASSTGTGFLGYTF

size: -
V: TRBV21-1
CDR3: CASSREWFLAGVISYEQYF

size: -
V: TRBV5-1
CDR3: CASHGQVSSYNEQFF

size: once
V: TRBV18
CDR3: CASSPSLNSPLHF

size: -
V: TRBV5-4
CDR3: CASSLKAGGGNEQFF

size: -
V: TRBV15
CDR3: CATSRDRIRGVLDEQYF

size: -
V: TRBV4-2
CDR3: CASSQDLAGGAYEQYF

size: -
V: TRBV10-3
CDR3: CAITARGSGGNEQFF

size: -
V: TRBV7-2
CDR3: CASSPSGSSTDTQYF

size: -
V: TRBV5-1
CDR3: CASSLWLAGGGGENIQYF

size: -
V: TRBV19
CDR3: CASNSRERQPQHF

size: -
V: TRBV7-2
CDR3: CASSAGTGWNQPQHF

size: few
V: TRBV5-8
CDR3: CASERGQGSYNEQFF

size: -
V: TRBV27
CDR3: CASLLRTSGPSDTQYF

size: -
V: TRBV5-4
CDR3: CASSYGLAGQEQYF

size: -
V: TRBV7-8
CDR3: CASSLGGRKQETQYF

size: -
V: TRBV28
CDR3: CASSLYGGASGNTIYF

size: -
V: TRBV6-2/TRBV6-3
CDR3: CASSIGLADTDTQYF

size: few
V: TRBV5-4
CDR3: CASSQRQGSYGYTF

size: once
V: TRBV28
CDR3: CATKSRTLAGYNEQFF

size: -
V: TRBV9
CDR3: CASSVDPTSGSSIEQFF

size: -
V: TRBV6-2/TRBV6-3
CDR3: CASSSAGTYRISPLHF

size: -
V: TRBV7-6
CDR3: CASSPGQATNEKLFF

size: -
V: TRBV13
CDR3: CASSWTGTGSTDTQYF

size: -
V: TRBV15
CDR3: CATSRVSGLAQPQHF

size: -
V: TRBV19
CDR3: CASTGVQNSPLHF

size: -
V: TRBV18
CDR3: CASSPTGVGDQPQHF

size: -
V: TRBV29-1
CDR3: CSVERRGTLSPSSYNEQFF

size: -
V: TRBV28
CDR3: CASLMGGSSYEQYF

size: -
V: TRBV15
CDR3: CATSGPTSGAYEQYF

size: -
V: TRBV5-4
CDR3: CASSLLAGGPVELFF

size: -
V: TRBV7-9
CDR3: CASSSYSGANYGYTF

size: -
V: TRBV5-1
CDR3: CASSLGRDGETQYF

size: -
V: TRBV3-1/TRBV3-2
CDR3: CASSSWDKNTEAFF

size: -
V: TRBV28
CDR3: CASRGPWDQPQHF

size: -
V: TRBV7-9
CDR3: CASSLVPMNTEAFF

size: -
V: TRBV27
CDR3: CASSRGRGAYEQYF

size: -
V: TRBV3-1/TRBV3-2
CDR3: CASSPWTQGFDEAFF

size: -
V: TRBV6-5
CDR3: CATYRGGNQPQHF

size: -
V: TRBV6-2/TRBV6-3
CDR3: CASSYDRANTEAFF

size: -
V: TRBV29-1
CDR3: CSVGTPGNTIYF

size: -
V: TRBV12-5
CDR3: CASGLVGQITQYF

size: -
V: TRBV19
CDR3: CASRGQGAGEQYF

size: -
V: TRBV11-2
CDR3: CASSPGLAGGRSEQFF

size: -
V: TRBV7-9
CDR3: CASSPSSVSNEQYF